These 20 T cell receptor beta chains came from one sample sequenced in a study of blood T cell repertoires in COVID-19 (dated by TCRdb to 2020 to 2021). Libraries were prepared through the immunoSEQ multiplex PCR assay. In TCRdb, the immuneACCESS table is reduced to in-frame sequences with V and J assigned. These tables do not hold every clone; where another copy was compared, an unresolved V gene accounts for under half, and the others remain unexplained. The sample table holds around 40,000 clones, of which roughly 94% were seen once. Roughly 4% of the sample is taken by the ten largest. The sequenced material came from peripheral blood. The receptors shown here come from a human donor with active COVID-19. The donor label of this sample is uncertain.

The CDR3 loop reads CATQTSGRVYEQYF. The CDR3 DNA follows: TGTGCCACCCAGACTAGCGGGAGGGTATACGAGCAGTACTTC. The V call is TRBV28, the J call TRBJ2-7; the match to TRBD2 covers 14 bases. The V gene end was trimmed by 10 bases and the J gene end by 4 bases; junction bases not matched to a gene: 6. The CDR3 is 14 amino acids. Per germline, CDR1 MDHEN and CDR2 SYDVKM.

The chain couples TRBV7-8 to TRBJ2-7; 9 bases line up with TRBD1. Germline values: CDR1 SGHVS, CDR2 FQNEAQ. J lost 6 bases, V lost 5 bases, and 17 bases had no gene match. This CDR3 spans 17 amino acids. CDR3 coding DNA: TGTGCCAGCAGCCGAGCGAGACCGGGACAGGGTACTGGCGAGCAGTACTTC. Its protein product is CASSRARPGQGTGEQYF.

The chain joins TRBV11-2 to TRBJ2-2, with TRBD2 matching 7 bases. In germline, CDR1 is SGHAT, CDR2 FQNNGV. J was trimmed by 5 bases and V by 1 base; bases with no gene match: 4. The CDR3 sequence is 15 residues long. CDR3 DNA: TGTGCCAGCAGCTTAGGCGGGAGTAGGACCGGGGAGCTGTTTTTT. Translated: CASSLGGSRTGELFF.

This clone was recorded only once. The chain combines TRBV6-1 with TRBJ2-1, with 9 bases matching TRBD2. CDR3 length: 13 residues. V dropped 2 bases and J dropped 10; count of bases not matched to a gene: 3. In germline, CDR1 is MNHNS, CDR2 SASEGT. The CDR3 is CASSEWTSDEQFF. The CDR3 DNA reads TGTGCCAGCAGTGAATGGACTAGCGACGAGCAGTTCTTC.

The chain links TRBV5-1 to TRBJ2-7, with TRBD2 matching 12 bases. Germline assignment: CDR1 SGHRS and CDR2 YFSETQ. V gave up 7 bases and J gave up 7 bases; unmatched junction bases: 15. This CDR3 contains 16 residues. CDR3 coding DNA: TGCGCCAGCGGGACAGGACTAGCGGGGACTTTAGGGGAGCAGTACTTC. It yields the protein CASGTGLAGTLGEQYF.

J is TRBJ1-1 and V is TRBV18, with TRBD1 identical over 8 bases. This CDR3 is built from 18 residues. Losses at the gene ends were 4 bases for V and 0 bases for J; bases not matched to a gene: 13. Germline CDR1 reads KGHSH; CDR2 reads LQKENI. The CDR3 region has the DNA TGTGCCAGCTCACAACCGTGGACAGGGATAAGTCTGAACACTGAAGCTTTCTTT. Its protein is CASSQPWTGISLNTEAFF.

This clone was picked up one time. CDR3 in DNA: TGTGCCAGCAGCTCCAGGGGGCGAGGCTACACCTTC. Amino acid sequence: CASSSRGRGYTF. The J gene is TRBJ1-2, the V gene TRBV7-2; 8 bases are a match to TRBD1. The germline gives CDR1 SGHTA, CDR2 FQGNSA. The CDR3 loop spans 12 amino acids. With V trimmed by 4 bases and J by 8 bases, 3 bases remained unmatched.

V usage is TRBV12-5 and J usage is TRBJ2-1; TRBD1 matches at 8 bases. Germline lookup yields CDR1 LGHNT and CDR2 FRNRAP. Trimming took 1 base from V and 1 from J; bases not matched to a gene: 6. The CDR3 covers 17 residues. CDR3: CASGLERTGPSYNEQFF. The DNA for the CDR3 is TGTGCTAGTGGTTTGGAAAGGACAGGGCCTTCCTACAATGAGCAGTTCTTC.

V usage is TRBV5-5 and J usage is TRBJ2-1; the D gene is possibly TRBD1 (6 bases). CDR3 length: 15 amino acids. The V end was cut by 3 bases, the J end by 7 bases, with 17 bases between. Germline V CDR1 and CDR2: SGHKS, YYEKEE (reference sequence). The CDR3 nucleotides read TGTGCCAGCAGCTCCTTTGTGGGCAGGGGAAATGAGCAGTTCTTC. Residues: CASSSFVGRGNEQFF.

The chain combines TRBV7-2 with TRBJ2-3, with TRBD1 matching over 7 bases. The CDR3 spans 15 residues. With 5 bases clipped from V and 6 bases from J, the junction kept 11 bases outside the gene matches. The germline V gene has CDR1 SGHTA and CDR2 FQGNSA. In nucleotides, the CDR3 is TGTGCCAGCAGCCGCAGGGGGACGCACAGGGATACGCAGTATTTT. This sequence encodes CASSRRGTHRDTQYF.

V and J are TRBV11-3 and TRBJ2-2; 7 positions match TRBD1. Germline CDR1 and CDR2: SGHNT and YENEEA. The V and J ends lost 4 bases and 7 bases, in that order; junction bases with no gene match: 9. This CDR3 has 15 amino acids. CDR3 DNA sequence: TGTGCCAGCAGCTCAATAGACAGGGCGGTCGGGGAGCTGTTTTTT. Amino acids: CASSSIDRAVGELFF. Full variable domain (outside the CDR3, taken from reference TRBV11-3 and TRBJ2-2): EAGVVQSPRYKIIEKKQPVAFWCNPISGHNTLYWYLQNLGQGPELLIRYENEEAVDDSQLPKDRFSAERLKGVDSTLKIQPAELGDSAVYLCASSSIDRAVGELFFGEGSRLTVL.

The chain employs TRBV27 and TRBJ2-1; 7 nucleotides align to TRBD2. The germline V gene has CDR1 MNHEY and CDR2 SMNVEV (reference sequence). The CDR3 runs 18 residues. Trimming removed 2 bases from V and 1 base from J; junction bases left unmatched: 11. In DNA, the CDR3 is TGTGCCAGCAGTTTACACGGCCGCTCAGCGGGGTCCTACAATGAGCAGTTCTTC. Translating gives CASSLHGRSAGSYNEQFF.

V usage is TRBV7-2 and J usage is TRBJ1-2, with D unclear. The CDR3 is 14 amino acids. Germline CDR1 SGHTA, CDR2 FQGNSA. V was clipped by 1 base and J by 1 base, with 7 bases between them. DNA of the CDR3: TGTGCCAGCAGCTTAGTGGCGGGTAACTATGGCTACACCTTC. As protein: CASSLVAGNYGYTF.

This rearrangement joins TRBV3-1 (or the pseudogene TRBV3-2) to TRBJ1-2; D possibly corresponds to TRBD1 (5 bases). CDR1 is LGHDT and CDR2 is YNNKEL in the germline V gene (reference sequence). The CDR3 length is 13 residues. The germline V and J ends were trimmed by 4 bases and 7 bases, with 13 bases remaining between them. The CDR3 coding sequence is TGTGCCAGCAGCCCGACACAGGCCGCTGGCTACACCTTC. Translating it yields CASSPTQAAGYTF.

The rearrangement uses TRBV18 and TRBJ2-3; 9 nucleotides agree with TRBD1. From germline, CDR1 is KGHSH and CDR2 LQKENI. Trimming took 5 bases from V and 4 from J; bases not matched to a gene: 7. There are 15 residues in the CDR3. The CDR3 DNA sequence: TGTGCCAGCTCAGAGGACAGGGGTACGCCAGATACGCAGTATTTT. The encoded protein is CASSEDRGTPDTQYF.

The CDR3, as DNA: TGTGCCAGCTCTCCTAGGACAGAGTCGGGCCCGGGCGGCTACACCTTC. It translates to CASSPRTESGPGGYTF. The chain uses TRBV18 and TRBJ1-2, with a weak D call TRBD1 (6 bases). The CDR3 is made up of 16 amino acids. V lost 6 bases to trimming and J lost 8 bases, with 25 bases between them. Looked up from germline, CDR1 is KGHSH and CDR2 is LQKENI.

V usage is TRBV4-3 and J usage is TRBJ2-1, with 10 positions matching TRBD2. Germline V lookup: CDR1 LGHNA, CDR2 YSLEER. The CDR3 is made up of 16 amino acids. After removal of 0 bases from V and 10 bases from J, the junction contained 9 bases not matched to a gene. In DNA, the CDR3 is TGCGCCAGCAGCCAAGATAGAGCTAGCGGGGGCAGGGAGCAGTTCTTC. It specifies CASSQDRASGGREQFF.

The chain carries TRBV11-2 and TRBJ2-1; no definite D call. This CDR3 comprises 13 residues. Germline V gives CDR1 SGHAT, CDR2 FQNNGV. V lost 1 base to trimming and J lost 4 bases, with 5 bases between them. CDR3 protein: CASSLALYNEQFF. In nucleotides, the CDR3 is TGTGCCAGCAGCTTAGCTTTATACAATGAGCAGTTCTTC.

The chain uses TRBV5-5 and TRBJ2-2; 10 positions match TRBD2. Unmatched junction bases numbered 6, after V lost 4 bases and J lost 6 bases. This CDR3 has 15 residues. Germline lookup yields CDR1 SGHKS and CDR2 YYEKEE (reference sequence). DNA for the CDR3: TGTGCCAGCAGCCCCAGCGGGGGGGCCTCCGGGGAGCTGTTTTTT. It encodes CASSPSGGASGELFF.

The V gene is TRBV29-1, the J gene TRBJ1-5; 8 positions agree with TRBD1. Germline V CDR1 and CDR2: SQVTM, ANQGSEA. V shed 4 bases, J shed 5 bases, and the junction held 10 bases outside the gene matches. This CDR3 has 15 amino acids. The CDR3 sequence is CSVGGARGQDQPQHF. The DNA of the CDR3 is TGCAGCGTTGGGGGGGCCAGGGGACAGGATCAGCCCCAGCATTTT.